This T cell receptor beta chain was documented in a study of radiation and T cells in renal cell carcinoma. Note on this clone: The antigen remains undetermined.

This sample's time point: blood 4 weeks post-SBRT, at nephrectomy. The treatment: 15 Gy SBRT to primary tumor, nephrectomy 4 weeks later. Nephrectomy followed 15 Gy stereotactic body radiation by 4 weeks. Here immunoSEQ multiplex PCR was the method, and the copy in TCRdb shows in-frame clones only, minus some. The table records roughly 58,000 clones, roughly 80% of them present only once. Points from the study as a whole: In blood, top tumor clones expanded by 2 weeks, shrinking by 4. Without pretreatment biopsies, baseline tumor clonotype presence was undetermined.

CDR1 is SGHDT, CDR2 YYEEEE, per germline. This CDR3 has 16 residues. The V gene lost 1 base and the J gene lost 0 bases, with 11 bases spanning the gap. Here the sequenced sample was blood, taken from a patient whose treatment included radiotherapy and nephrectomy. The receptor comes from a man aged 55-75 years with renal cell carcinoma. The chain has TRBV5-6 and TRBJ1-5, with a tentative D call TRBD1 (5 bases). The CDR3 DNA sequence: TGTGCCAGCAGCTTGAGGCGGACAATTAGCAATCAGCCCCAGCATTTT. The encoded protein is CASSLRRTISNQPQHF.